This TCR beta chain was sequenced during a study of blood T cell repertoires in COVID-19. Original processing methods: For nucleated cells, counts were estimated from reference gene primer amplification. Profiled with immunoSEQ multiplex PCR; TCRdb holds only in-frame clones, not every one. V and J calls and clone size are as listed in that table; D and trimming were resolved from the DNA. The data contain hundreds of thousands of clones, roughly 80% of them seen just once; the ten biggest clones take up about 5.3%. The study recruited people aged 18 to 89 years across about two dozen US areas. The germline CDR1 and CDR2 sequences are LGHDT and YNNKEL (reference sequence). The CDR3 consists of 17 residues. V lost 2 bases to trimming and J lost 2 bases; unmatched junction nucleotides: 6.

The sequence came from a woman aged 50 to 60 who had been exposed to COVID-19. The chain couples TRBV3-1 (or the pseudogene TRBV3-2) to TRBJ2-2, with TRBD2 matching 9 bases. The specimen was PBMCs or T cells enriched from blood (not recorded which). The CDR3 bases are TGTGCCAGCAGCCAAAGGCCTAGCGGGGTTAACACCGGGGAGCTGTTTTTT. This encodes CASSQRPSGVNTGELFF.